A selection of T cell receptor beta chains follows, all from one sample in a study of long-term antiretroviral therapy in people with HIV. The data were produced by immunoSEQ multiplex PCR, yet TCRdb's version contains in-frame clones alone and is incomplete. The table records some 20,000 clones, 90% of them present only once. Specimen: unsorted PBMCs, collected nearly 4.5 years before starting antiretroviral therapy. The receptors here all came from a woman under 40 with HIV. Both conserved end residues are part of each CDR3. The D gene is left open where the match is weak. A row's size may be missing; if present it is once, few, many or a size class.

J gene: TRBJ1-2; D gene: TRBD1; V gene: TRBV10-3; clone size: .; CDR3 protein: CAISWDSEDGYTF
J gene: TRBJ1-1; D gene: .; V gene: TRBV30; clone size: .; CDR3 protein: CAWNEQTLNTEAFF
J gene: TRBJ2-2; D gene: .; V gene: TRBV19; clone size: .; CDR3 protein: CASSMGPSVGELFF
J gene: TRBJ2-4; D gene: TRBD1; V gene: TRBV2; clone size: .; CDR3 protein: CASRGQGVGIQYF
J gene: TRBJ2-7; D gene: TRBD2; V gene: TRBV6-5; clone size: .; CDR3 protein: CASQCPSGGYEQYF
J gene: TRBJ2-7; D gene: TRBD1; V gene: TRBV29-1; clone size: .; CDR3 protein: CSVEFGLLGQGTYEQYF
J gene: TRBJ1-6; D gene: TRBD1; V gene: TRBV4-1; clone size: .; CDR3 protein: CASSQDTRTGWSPLHF
J gene: TRBJ2-1; D gene: .; V gene: TRBV15; clone size: .; CDR3 protein: CATSRTTQTPPYNEQFF
J gene: TRBJ2-1; D gene: TRBD2; V gene: TRBV2; clone size: once; CDR3 protein: CASSLAGNEQFF
J gene: TRBJ1-1; D gene: TRBD1; V gene: TRBV30; clone size: .; CDR3 protein: CAWSGTGAADVTEAFF
J gene: TRBJ1-5; D gene: TRBD1; V gene: TRBV19; clone size: .; CDR3 protein: CASSIRGQGGNQPQHF
J gene: TRBJ2-1; D gene: .; V gene: TRBV4-3; clone size: few; CDR3 protein: CASSQARFSGDEQFF
J gene: TRBJ2-5; D gene: .; V gene: TRBV19; clone size: .; CDR3 protein: CASSIEKGRETQYF
J gene: TRBJ2-2; D gene: .; V gene: TRBV5-6; clone size: .; CDR3 protein: CASSSLQVANTGELFF
J gene: TRBJ1-4; D gene: TRBD1; V gene: TRBV11-2; clone size: few; CDR3 protein: CASSSDRAEKLFF
J gene: TRBJ1-2; D gene: .; V gene: TRBV7-2; clone size: once; CDR3 protein: CASTLGVAYGYTF
J gene: TRBJ1-2; D gene: .; V gene: TRBV10-3; clone size: few; CDR3 protein: CAISDDRYYGYTF
J gene: TRBJ1-2; D gene: TRBD1; V gene: TRBV2; clone size: .; CDR3 protein: CASSEFLDRGNYGYTF
J gene: TRBJ2-5; D gene: .; V gene: TRBV7-9; clone size: .; CDR3 protein: CASRNREGETQYF
J gene: TRBJ1-2; D gene: .; V gene: TRBV7-3; clone size: .; CDR3 protein: CASSLNPGSSYGYTF
J gene: TRBJ2-1; D gene: .; V gene: TRBV5-4; clone size: .; CDR3 protein: CASGSGAGVREQFF
J gene: TRBJ2-3; D gene: TRBD1; V gene: TRBV11-1; clone size: .; CDR3 protein: CASSLTGGADTQYF
J gene: TRBJ1-2; D gene: .; V gene: TRBV4-2; clone size: .; CDR3 protein: CASSQDRRSYGYTF
J gene: TRBJ2-7; D gene: .; V gene: TRBV30; clone size: .; CDR3 protein: CAWSTSSYEQYF
J gene: TRBJ2-5; D gene: .; V gene: TRBV30; clone size: .; CDR3 protein: CAWSVYRGRGETQYF
J gene: TRBJ2-3; D gene: TRBD1; V gene: TRBV7-2; clone size: .; CDR3 protein: CASSPNNRGVTDTQYF
J gene: TRBJ2-7; D gene: .; V gene: TRBV7-2; clone size: .; CDR3 protein: CASSPRSLYEQYF
J gene: TRBJ2-1; D gene: TRBD1; V gene: TRBV4-3; clone size: .; CDR3 protein: CASSQESPYRDRVSYNEQFF
J gene: TRBJ1-1; D gene: TRBD1; V gene: TRBV11-3; clone size: .; CDR3 protein: CASSSRQGRAFF
J gene: TRBJ1-4; D gene: TRBD1; V gene: TRBV19; clone size: .; CDR3 protein: CASSYTGARNEKLFF
J gene: TRBJ2-2; D gene: .; V gene: TRBV7-9; clone size: .; CDR3 protein: CASSLVGRELFF
J gene: TRBJ1-6; D gene: .; V gene: TRBV18; clone size: .; CDR3 protein: CASSPDSNSYNSPLHF
J gene: TRBJ2-7; D gene: .; V gene: TRBV9; clone size: .; CDR3 protein: CASSVDSKPYEQYF
J gene: TRBJ1-1; D gene: .; V gene: TRBV15; clone size: .; CDR3 protein: CATSTPFGKGGTEAFF
J gene: TRBJ2-1; D gene: TRBD2; V gene: TRBV19; clone size: .; CDR3 protein: CASGGGTRGYNEQFF
J gene: TRBJ2-7; D gene: TRBD2; V gene: TRBV19; clone size: .; CDR3 protein: CASRRGTTYEQYF
J gene: TRBJ2-2; D gene: TRBD2; V gene: TRBV27; clone size: once; CDR3 protein: CASRRGDNTGELFF
J gene: TRBJ1-1; D gene: .; V gene: TRBV6-7; clone size: once; CDR3 protein: CASSYTNRAEAFF
J gene: TRBJ1-5; D gene: TRBD1; V gene: TRBV6-6; clone size: .; CDR3 protein: CASRGQASYSNQPQHF
J gene: TRBJ2-1; D gene: TRBD2; V gene: TRBV10-3; clone size: .; CDR3 protein: CAISTGTSGLNEQFF
J gene: TRBJ2-7; D gene: TRBD1; V gene: TRBV13; clone size: .; CDR3 protein: CASSLVRTGGPYEQYF
J gene: TRBJ1-2; D gene: .; V gene: TRBV5-6; clone size: .; CDR3 protein: CASSLAGAPYYGYTF
J gene: TRBJ2-2; D gene: TRBD1; V gene: TRBV11-3; clone size: .; CDR3 protein: CASSLGKGTGTGGTGELFF
J gene: TRBJ1-4; D gene: .; V gene: TRBV6-5; clone size: .; CDR3 protein: CASSPRAGSWEKLFF
J gene: TRBJ1-5; D gene: TRBD1; V gene: TRBV6-6; clone size: .; CDR3 protein: CASSYRTGASNQPQHF